This entry lists 30 T cell receptor beta chains sequenced from one sample in a study of early T cells in non-severe SARS-CoV-2 infection. TCRdb fed the 5' RACE reads into MiXCR, producing one record per CDR3 protein. In the table there are some 77,000 distinct CDR3 sequences, roughly 13% of which are singletons. Sequencing used whole blood. These TCRs come from an adult who was a healthcare worker with PCR-confirmed SARS-CoV-2 infection or an uninfected control (not recorded which).

This clonotype was seen more than once but under ten times. This chain connects TRBV12-3 or TRBV12-4 to TRBJ2-5, with D possibly matching TRBD1 (6 bases). V was pared by 6 bases and J by 3 bases, with 20 bases between. The CDR3 runs to 16 residues. The CDR3: CASSTIRGYREETQYF. The DNA for the CDR3 is TGTGCCAGCAGCACCATACGGGGATACAGGGAAGAGACCCAGTACTTC.

This clonotype was recorded at least ten times. The chain is built from TRBV7-9 and TRBJ2-3; no clear D gene. CDR1 is SEHNR, CDR2 FQNEAQ, per germline (reference sequence). The CDR3 loop spans 14 amino acids. Deletions cut 0 bases from V and 3 bases from J, with 7 bases between. The CDR3 DNA sequence: TGTGCCAGCAGCTTAGCTGTTAGTACAGATACGCAGTATTTT. Residues: CASSLAVSTDTQYF.

There are a few counts of this clonotype. The CDR3 bases are TGTGCCAGTAGTCCGCTGACTAGCGGGAGCTTTGGAGAGACCCAGTACTTC. Translating it yields CASSPLTSGSFGETQYF. The chain uses TRBV19 and TRBJ2-5, with 12 bases identical to TRBD2. J was trimmed by 4 bases and V by 5 bases; bases with no gene match: 11. CDR3 length: 17 amino acids. In germline, CDR1 is LNHDA, CDR2 SQIVND (reference sequence).

This clonotype was detected a few times. The V call is TRBV27, the J call TRBJ2-7; tentatively, D is TRBD1 or TRBD2 (6 bases each). CDR1 and CDR2 from the germline V gene are MNHEY and SMNVEV (reference sequence). The CDR3 extends over 13 amino acids. Trimming took off 9 bases at V and 4 bases at J, with 16 bases between the two ends. The CDR3 sequence is CASSPGARYEQYF. The CDR3 DNA follows: TGTGCCAGTTCGCCGGGGGCCCGGTACGAGCAGTACTTC.

In this sample, this clonotype turned up a few times. This chain joins TRBV24-1 and TRBJ1-1; D is ambiguous. The CDR3 runs 13 residues. CDR1 KGHDR and CDR2 SFDVKD come from the germline V gene. The ends were cut back, 4 bases at V and 8 bases at J, with 13 bases in the middle. The CDR3 reads CATSDPNRKEAFF. In DNA, the CDR3 is TGTGCCACCAGTGACCCAAACAGAAAAGAAGCTTTCTTT.

This clonotype is medium-sized by share. This chain uses TRBV20-1 with TRBJ2-1; D is unclear. Germline CDR1 is DFQATT and CDR2 is SNEGSKA (reference sequence). Trimming left V 3 bases short and J 3 bases short, with 12 bases between. This CDR3 has 14 amino acids. The chain's CDR3 is CSARASLHYNEQFF. As DNA, the CDR3 is TGCAGTGCTAGGGCCTCACTACACTACAATGAGCAGTTCTTC.

The chain carries TRBV2 and TRBJ2-3; D not certain. Looked up from germline, CDR1 is SNHLY and CDR2 is FYNNEI. The CDR3 has 13 amino acids. V shed 6 bases and J shed 2 bases, with 9 bases lying between them. The CDR3 reads CASRKRITDTQYF. CDR3 bases: TGTGCCAGCAGAAAGAGAATCACAGATACGCAGTATTTT.

This clonotype appeared many times. V and J are TRBV12-3 or TRBV12-4 and TRBJ2-5, with TRBD1 identical over 12 bases. The CDR3 is 16 residues long. The junction had 9 bases not matched to a gene; V was cut back by 5 bases and J by 5 bases. CDR3 in amino acids: CASSGQGTGGWETQYF. CDR3 nucleotide sequence: TGTGCCAGCAGTGGCCAGGGGACAGGGGGCTGGGAGACCCAGTACTTC.

This clonotype was counted at least ten times. The rearrangement joins TRBV9 to TRBJ2-1; the D gene is possibly TRBD2 (6 bases). The CDR3 covers 15 residues. Germline V gene data show CDR1 as SGDLS and CDR2 as YYNGEE. Trimming left V 3 bases short and J 3 bases short, with 13 bases between. The CDR3 spells CASSATGTYYNEQFF. The CDR3 DNA is TGTGCCAGCAGCGCAACCGGGACTTACTACAATGAGCAGTTCTTC.

This rearrangement joins TRBV6-2 or TRBV6-3 to TRBJ1-5, with 7 bases lining up with TRBD1. This CDR3 has 13 amino acids. V was clipped by 6 bases and J by 5 bases; unmatched bases: 4. Germline CDR1 and CDR2: MNHEY and SVGEGT. This chain's CDR3 is CASSRTGYQPQHF. The CDR3 coding sequence is TGTGCCAGCAGCCGGACAGGCTATCAGCCCCAGCATTTT.

This clonotype was found a few times. Possible read error: a much larger clone is one base away. The chain uses TRBV12-3 or TRBV12-4 and TRBJ2-2; D is unclear. V lost 6 bases, J lost 1 base, and 6 bases lay in between. This CDR3 is built from 13 residues. The CDR3 is CASRAGNTGELFF. The CDR3, as DNA: TGTGCCAGCAGGGCCGGGAACACCGGGGAGCTGTTTTTT.

V usage is TRBV2 and J usage is TRBJ1-1; perhaps TRBD1 as D (6 bases). CDR1 is SNHLY and CDR2 is FYNNEI in the germline V gene. V shed 9 bases and J shed 0 bases, with 11 bases lying between them. This CDR3 is built from 13 residues. The CDR3 DNA sequence: TGTGCCAGTCCGGGACACATGAACACTGAAGCTTTCTTT. This translates into CASPGHMNTEAFF.

This clonotype has at least ten counts. This chain connects TRBV29-1 to TRBJ1-2, with D perhaps matching TRBD1 (5 bases). The germline V and J ends were trimmed by 4 bases and 6 bases, with 12 bases remaining between them. The CDR3 consists of 12 residues. CDR1 and CDR2 from the germline V gene are SQVTM and ANQGSEA. The CDR3 here is CSVGGGLHGYTF. The CDR3 nucleotides read TGCAGCGTTGGCGGGGGACTTCATGGCTACACCTTC. Full variable domain (missing parts from reference TRBV29-1 and TRBJ1-2): SAVISQKPSRDICQRGTSLTIQCQVDSQVTMMFWYRQQPGQSLTLIATANQGSEATYESGFVIDKFPISRPNLTFSTLTVSNMSPEDSSIYLCSVGGGLHGYTFGSGTRLTVV.

In this sample, this clonotype turned up a few times. The chain carries TRBV7-2 and TRBJ2-3; 9 bases are a match to TRBD2. Looked up from germline, CDR1 is SGHTA and CDR2 is FQGNSA. The CDR3 length is 14 residues. Trimming removed 5 bases from V and 3 bases from J; junction bases left unmatched: 3. In nucleotides, the CDR3 is TGTGCCAGCAGCGCGGGGGGGCCGACAGATACGCAGTATTTT. Protein: CASSAGGPTDTQYF.

This clonotype was seen only once. The chain employs TRBV5-1 and TRBJ2-6; D is perhaps TRBD1 (5 bases). Germline V CDR1 and CDR2: SGHRS, YFSETQ. The CDR3 sequence is 16 residues long. Trimming shortened V by 4 bases and J by 3 bases, and 14 bases separated the two germline ends. In DNA form, the CDR3 reads TGCGCCAGCAGCACCGGACCCACAGGTGGGGCCAACGTCCTGACTTTC. Residues: CASSTGPTGGANVLTF.

This clonotype came up a few times. The V call is TRBV29-1, the J call TRBJ2-3; 7 bases map to TRBD1. In germline, CDR1 is SQVTM, CDR2 ANQGSEA. J was trimmed by 3 bases and V by 6 bases; bases with no gene match: 9. The CDR3 totals 14 residues. This CDR3 reads CSVKTGSRTDTQYF. CDR3 in DNA: TGCAGCGTAAAGACAGGGAGTAGAACAGATACGCAGTATTTT.

In its sample, this clonotype was seen many times. CDR3 loop: CASSQDPTSATRRLAKNIQYF. Written as DNA, the CDR3 is TGTGCCAGCAGCCAAGACCCCACTAGCGCAACCCGGAGGCTGGCCAAAAACATTCAGTACTTC. This chain connects TRBV3-1 to TRBJ2-4; 7 bases fit TRBD2. J gave up 1 base and V 0 bases, and 18 bases lay outside the gene matches. Germline assignment: CDR1 LGHDT and CDR2 YNNKEL (reference sequence). The CDR3 is made up of 21 amino acids.

The chain is built from TRBV5-4 and TRBJ1-2; D gene ambiguous. Germline values: CDR1 SGHNT, CDR2 YYREEE (reference sequence). The CDR3 loop spans 14 amino acids. Trimming cost V 4 bases and J 4 bases, with 14 bases left between them. DNA for the CDR3: TGTGCCAGCAGCCGGACTTCCTGCGGCTATGGCTACACCTTC. This translates into CASSRTSCGYGYTF.

The rearrangement links TRBV9 to TRBJ2-7, with TRBD2 matching over 15 bases. V lost 3 bases, J lost 5 bases, and 9 bases stayed unmatched. Germline V gene lookup returns CDR1 SGDLS and CDR2 YYNGEE. This CDR3 comprises 17 residues. In DNA, the CDR3 is TGTGCCAGCAGCGCCGGCCGGACTAGCGGGAGGGGAGACGAGCAGTACTTC. The encoded protein is CASSAGRTSGRGDEQYF.

This clonotype was seen only a few times. The gene calls are TRBV3-1 and TRBJ1-2; D remains unclear. Germline values: CDR1 LGHDT, CDR2 YNNKEL (reference sequence). V was cut by 2 bases and J by 1 base, with 5 bases left in between. This CDR3 is built from 13 residues. Here the CDR3 reads CASSQLLNYGYTF. CDR3 nucleotides: TGTGCCAGCAGCCAATTGCTTAACTATGGCTACACCTTC.

This clonotype has a count of ten or more. The chain couples TRBV10-3 to TRBJ2-6; D may be TRBD1 (5 bases). Germline V gene data show CDR1 as ENHRY and CDR2 as SYGVKD. Trimming left V 10 bases short and J 3 bases short, with 16 bases between. The CDR3 sequence is 15 residues long. CDR3 loop: CATIPQVGGANVLTF. The CDR3 coding sequence is TGTGCCACCATCCCACAGGTTGGTGGGGCCAACGTCCTGACTTTC.

This clonotype came up many times. V and J are TRBV7-6 and TRBJ2-5; the match to TRBD2 covers 13 bases. The CDR3 has 19 amino acids. Looked up from germline, CDR1 is SGHVS and CDR2 is FNYEAQ. V dropped 4 bases and J dropped 6; count of bases not matched to a gene: 17. The CDR3 region is CASSSPLRLAGGRGKTQYF. DNA for the CDR3: TGTGCCAGCAGCTCCCCCCTCCGACTAGCGGGGGGCCGGGGAAAGACCCAGTACTTC. Filled out from reference TRBV7-6 and TRBJ2-5, the complete variable domain reads GAGVSQSPRYKVTKRGQDVALRCDPISGHVSLYWYRQALGQGPEFLTYFNYEAQQDKSGLPNDRFSAERPEGSISTLTIQRTEQRDSAMYRCASSSPLRLAGGRGKTQYFGPGTRLLVL.

The CDR3 sequence: CASSLRTSREQFF. CDR3 DNA: TGTGCCAGCAGCCTAAGGACTAGTCGTGAGCAGTTCTTC. The chain recombines TRBV12-3 or TRBV12-4 with TRBJ2-1; 7 bases align to TRBD2. The CDR3 runs to 13 residues. V shed 6 bases, J shed 9 bases, and the junction held 8 bases outside the gene matches.

This clonotype showed up many times. This sequence joins TRBV24-1 and TRBJ2-2; D remains unclear. Germline values: CDR1 KGHDR, CDR2 SFDVKD. This CDR3 is built from 14 residues. With 4 bases removed from V and 0 bases from J, the gap between germline ends came to 5 bases. CDR3 bases: TGTGCCACCAGTGAACCATCGAACACCGGGGAGCTGTTTTTT. Protein sequence: CATSEPSNTGELFF.

This clonotype has a handful of counts. The chain links TRBV5-1 to TRBJ1-2; TRBD1 is a possible D gene (6 bases). The CDR3 sequence is 17 residues long. Germline CDR1 reads SGHRS; CDR2 reads YFSETQ. V gave up 2 bases and J gave up 0 bases, with 17 bases separating them. As DNA, the CDR3 is TGCGCCAGCAGCTTATCGAGACAGGATAAAGCTAACTATGGCTACACCTTC. This translates into CASSLSRQDKANYGYTF.

This clonotype came up a few times. The chain uses TRBV18 and TRBJ2-1; no clear D gene. With 2 bases removed from V and 0 bases from J, the gap between germline ends came to 11 bases. Germline values: CDR1 KGHSH, CDR2 LQKENI. The CDR3 loop spans 16 amino acids. CDR3 sequence (DNA): TGTGCCAGCTCACCATTGTACAGAACCTCCTACAATGAGCAGTTCTTC. Encoded protein: CASSPLYRTSYNEQFF.

V gene TRBV29-1 combines with J gene TRBJ2-3; D gene ambiguous. Germline assignment: CDR1 SQVTM and CDR2 ANQGSEA. V was shortened by 5 bases and J by 2 bases, with 20 bases between the two germline ends. This CDR3 contains 16 residues. The CDR3 bases are TGCAGCGTTCCCCATGGGCAGATAGACTTCACAGATACGCAGTATTTT. This codes for CSVPHGQIDFTDTQYF.

The chain joins TRBV7-2 to TRBJ2-7; a possible D gene is TRBD1 (6 bases). This CDR3 contains 15 residues. The V gene's germline CDR1 is SGHTA and CDR2 FQGNSA. The V gene lost 5 bases and the J gene lost 4 bases, with 18 bases spanning the gap. CDR3 in DNA: TGTGCCAGCAGCCACACAGGGAAGACGGGGTACGAGCAGTACTTC. It encodes CASSHTGKTGYEQYF.

In its sample, this clonotype was seen many times. J is TRBJ1-5 and V is TRBV19; D is uncertain. Trimming cost V 5 bases and J 4 bases, with 6 bases left between them. This CDR3 spans 12 amino acids. The germline V gene has CDR1 LNHDA and CDR2 SQIVND (reference sequence). The CDR3 bases are TGTGCCAGTAGTGTGGGGAATCAGCCCCAGCATTTT. It encodes CASSVGNQPQHF.

This chain links TRBV5-1 with TRBJ1-4; D perhaps matches TRBD1 (5 bases). Per germline, CDR1 SGHRS and CDR2 YFSETQ. Trimming stripped 3 bases from V and 5 bases from J, with 11 bases between. CDR3 length: 14 residues. The CDR3 nucleotides are TGCGCCAGCAGCTCGGGACGGATGAATGAAAAACTGTTTTTT. Protein: CASSSGRMNEKLFF.